The clone carrying this T cell receptor (beta chain) was observed a few times. V was trimmed by 4 bases and J by 9 bases, leaving 13 bases between them. The germline CDR1 and CDR2 sequences are SQVTM and ANQGSEA. This CDR3 is 12 amino acids long. These data are taken from a study of tumor-infiltrating lymphocytes in primary liver carcinoma. Turning to the study itself: Per sample, productive TCRbeta reads numbered roughly 3.65 to 7.13 million, similar across tissue types.

Making TCR beta cDNA involved approximately 530 ng total RNA and a constant-region primer. Slightly modified ARM-PCR served as the procedure for the TCR beta libraries. These libraries came from three rounds of nested multiplex PCR. Two initial PCR rounds of around 9 cycles each paired TRBV1-TRBV30 forward primers with a C-beta reverse primer. Each CDR3 protein gets one entry after TCRdb re-called the multiplex PCR reads with MiXCR. The sample has more than 20,000 distinct CDR3 sequences, about 65% seen once. From unsorted bulk tissue weighing 20-30 mg, DNA and RNA were co-extracted. The V gene is TRBV29-1, the J gene TRBJ2-4, with D tentatively TRBD2 (7 bases). Sequenced: liver tumor tissue from sampling region 1. The sample's subset: tumor region T1, superior pole. This clonotype originated in a man between 35 and 55 years old with primary liver carcinoma and hepatitis B virus infection. Here the CDR3 DNA reads TGCAGCGTTGGAGAGGGAGGGGGCATTCAGTACTTC. It encodes CSVGEGGGIQYF.